This T cell receptor (beta chain) was sequenced in a study of blood T cell repertoires in COVID-19. In germline, CDR1 is LNHDA, CDR2 SQIVND (reference sequence). Trimming cost V 3 bases and J 4 bases, with 9 bases left between them. This CDR3 has 14 amino acids. Assay: immunoSEQ multiplex PCR; the TCRdb copy retains only in-frame clones and omits some. Of approximately 100,000 clones listed, 70% to 90% are singletons. The origin of this receptor is a woman aged 30 to 39 with acute or convalescent COVID-19. Sequencing used peripheral blood. V gene TRBV19 combines with J gene TRBJ2-2; D remains ambiguous. CDR3 DNA: TGTGCCAGTAGTATCTCTCGAGGCACCGGGGAGCTGTTTTTT. Translation: CASSISRGTGELFF.